This T cell receptor beta chain was documented in a study of T cell responses to AZD1222 COVID-19 vaccine. Study outcomes and limitations: Possibly, clonal diversity was underestimated; donors were largely white British and included more females. Sampling captured repertoires only after the peak T cell response. Spike-specific TCR breadth and depth both grew after two AZD1222 doses.

The length of the CDR3 is 14 residues. In germline, CDR1 is KGHSH, CDR2 LQKENI. Trimming stripped 3 bases from V and 1 base from J, with 9 bases between. TCRdb's table, derived via immunoSEQ multiplex PCR, lists solely in-frame clones and lacks some. The table shows roughly 140,000 clones, with approximately 91% occurring only once. This clone was found once. The antigen remains undetermined. The chain couples TRBV18 to TRBJ1-1; tentative D call: TRBD1 (6 bases). The input for sequencing was peripheral blood, taken 28 days after the second AZD1222 dose. This TCR was recovered from an adult who received the AZD1222 COVID-19 vaccine. CDR3 DNA: TGTGCCAGCTCACCGACAGGACAGAACACTGAAGCTTTCTTT. Protein product: CASSPTGQNTEAFF.